This T cell receptor beta chain was identified during a study of response to subunit inactivated influenza vaccine. This clonotype has a handful of counts. TCRdb redid the calling of the RT-PCR reads with MiXCR, one entry per CDR3 protein. The data show 600,000 to 850,000 distinct CDR3 sequences, less than 15% seen once. The CDR3 loop spans 18 amino acids. V lost 6 bases and J lost 7; bases outside the gene matches: 15. Germline V gene lookup returns CDR1 DFQATT and CDR2 SNEGSKA (reference sequence). This TCR derives from a man aged 45 to 65 who received an inactivated influenza vaccine. V is TRBV20-1 and J is TRBJ2-1; 16 bases fit TRBD2. The specimen comprised PBMCs from blood, sampled approximately 15 days before vaccination. This CDR3 reads CSAVSGLAGGRSLNEQFF. DNA of the CDR3: TGCAGTGCCGTTTCGGGACTAGCGGGAGGGAGGTCCTTGAATGAGCAGTTCTTC.